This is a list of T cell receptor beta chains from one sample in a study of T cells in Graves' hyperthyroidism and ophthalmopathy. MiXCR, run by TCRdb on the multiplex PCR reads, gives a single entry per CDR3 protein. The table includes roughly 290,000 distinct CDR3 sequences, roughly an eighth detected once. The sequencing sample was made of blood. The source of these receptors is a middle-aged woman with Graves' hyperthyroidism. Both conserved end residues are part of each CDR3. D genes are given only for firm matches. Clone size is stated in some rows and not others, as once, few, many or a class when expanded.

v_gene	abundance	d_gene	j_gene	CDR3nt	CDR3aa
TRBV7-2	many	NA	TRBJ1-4	TGTGCCAGCAGTTACCGGGCCCAGGAGGAAAAACTGTTTTTT	CASSYRAQEEKLFF
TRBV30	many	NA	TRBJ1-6	TGTGCCTGGAGTGGGATCCAAGATTCACCCCTCCACTTT	CAWSGIQDSPLHF
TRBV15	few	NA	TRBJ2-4	TGTGCCACCAGCACTAAGCGGATAGCCAAAAACATTCAGTACTTC	CATSTKRIAKNIQYF
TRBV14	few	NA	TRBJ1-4	TGTGCCAGCAGCCAAGATTTCGTCGATGGCCCGCTTGGGGGTGAAAAACTGTTTTTT	CASSQDFVDGPLGGEKLFF
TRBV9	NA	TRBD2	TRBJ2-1	TGTGCCAGCAGCGTAGCCGGGACTAGCGCTGAGCAGTTCTTC	CASSVAGTSAEQFF
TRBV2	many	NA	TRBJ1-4	TGTGCCAGCAGTGAGCAGGGACCTAATGAAAAACTGTTTTTT	CASSEQGPNEKLFF
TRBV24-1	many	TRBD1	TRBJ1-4	TGTGCCACCAGTGATTTGACCGATCGGGACAGGACACCAACTAATGAAAAACTGTTTTTT	CATSDLTDRDRTPTNEKLFF
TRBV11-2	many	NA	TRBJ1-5	TGTGCCAGCAGCCGCGGCGGACAGAACAATCAGCCCCAGCATTTT	CASSRGGQNNQPQHF
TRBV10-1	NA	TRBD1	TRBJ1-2	TGCGCCAGCAGACGGGACAGGGGGTCTAGTGGCTACACCTTC	CASRRDRGSSGYTF
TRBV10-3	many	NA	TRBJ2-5	TGTGCCATCAGTGTGGATTGGGGGAAGGGCCAGTACTTC	CAISVDWGKGQYF
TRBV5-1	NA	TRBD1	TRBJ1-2	TGCGCCAGCAGCTTACGACAGGGGGCTTTGGTTAACTATGGCTACACCTTC	CASSLRQGALVNYGYTF
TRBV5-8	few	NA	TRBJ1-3	TGTGCCAGCAGCTTAAGGGGGAGCTCTGGAAACACCATATATTTT	CASSLRGSSGNTIYF
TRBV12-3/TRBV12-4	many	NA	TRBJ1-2	TGTGCCAGCACCCGATCTACCTATGGCTACACCTTC	CASTRSTYGYTF
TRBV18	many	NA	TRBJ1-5	TGTGCCAGCTCACCCTCTACAGACCCCAATCAGCCCCAGCATTTT	CASSPSTDPNQPQHF
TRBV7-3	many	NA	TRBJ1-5	TGTGCCAGCAGATCTTGCAATCAGCCCCAGCATTTT	CASRSCNQPQHF
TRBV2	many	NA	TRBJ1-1	TGTGCCACCTCCGGGGAGGGGAACACTGAAGCTTTCTTT	CATSGEGNTEAFF
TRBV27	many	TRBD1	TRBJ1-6	TGTGCCAGCAGGGCAGGGGGCTCTGGATATATCAATAATTCACCCCTCCACTTT	CASRAGGSGYINNSPLHF
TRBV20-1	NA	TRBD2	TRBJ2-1	TGCAGTGCTAATTTAGGGCGGGAGCACGCCTACAATGAGCAGTTCTTC	CSANLGREHAYNEQFF
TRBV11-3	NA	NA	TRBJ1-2	TGTGCCAGCAGCCTAAGGGAAAGGACGGCCTACACCTTC	CASSLRERTAYTF
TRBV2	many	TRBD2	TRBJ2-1	TGTGCCAGCAGTCCAGCGGGAGGGCCTCTATCCGATGAGCAGTTCTTC	CASSPAGGPLSDEQFF
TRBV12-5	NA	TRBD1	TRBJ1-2	TGTGCTAGTGGTTTGGACCGGACAGGGGCGATCAATGGCTACACCTTC	CASGLDRTGAINGYTF
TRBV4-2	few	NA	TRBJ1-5	TGTGCCAGCAGCCAAGATCCTGTCAGCAATCAGCCCCAGCATTTT	CASSQDPVSNQPQHF
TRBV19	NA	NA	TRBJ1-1	TGTGCCAGTAGTGAGGAGGTATGGACTGAAGCTTCCTTT	CASSEEVWTEASF
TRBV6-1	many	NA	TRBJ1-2	TGTGCCAGCAGCCAAGGTGGCGGGCTATACTATGGCTACACCTTC	CASSQGGGLYYGYTF
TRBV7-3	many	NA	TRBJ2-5	TGTGCCAGCAGCTTAAGCCTCCGTGAGACCCAGTACTTC	CASSLSLRETQYF
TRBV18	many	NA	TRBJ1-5	TGTGCCAGCTCACCGCAGGGAGGTCGCAATCAGCCCCAGCATTTT	CASSPQGGRNQPQHF
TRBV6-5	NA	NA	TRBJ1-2	TGTGCCAGCAGTTCTCGACAGATTAGCGATGTCTACACCTTC	CASSSRQISDVYTF
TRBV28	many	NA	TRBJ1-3	TGTGCCAGCAGTTTTGGATGGGCAGCCTCTGGAAACACCATATATTTT	CASSFGWAASGNTIYF
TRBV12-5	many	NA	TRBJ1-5	TGTGCTAGTGGTTTGTCGGGTTATAGCAATCAGCCCCAGCATTTT	CASGLSGYSNQPQHF
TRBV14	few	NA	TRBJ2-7	TGTGCCAGCAGACTAGGGCGTAAGGAAATTCAATCCTACGAGCAGTACTTC	CASRLGRKEIQSYEQYF
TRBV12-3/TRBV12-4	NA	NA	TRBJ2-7	TGTGCCAGCAGTTTAGGATGGAGCGGCTACCCGACGCAGTACTTC	CASSLGWSGYPTQYF
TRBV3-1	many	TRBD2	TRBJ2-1	TGTGCCAGCAGCCAAGTACCCGGACTAGCGGGAGTCGGCAATGAGCAGTTCTTC	CASSQVPGLAGVGNEQFF
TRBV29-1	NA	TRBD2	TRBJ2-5	TGCAGCGTTCGGGCGGGAGGGCCGCAGACCCAGTACTTC	CSVRAGGPQTQYF
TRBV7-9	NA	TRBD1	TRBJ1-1	TGTGCCAGCAGCCCCAGTCAGGGGGAGGCGACTGAAGCTTTCTTT	CASSPSQGEATEAFF
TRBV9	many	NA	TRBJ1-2	TGTGCCAGCAGCGTAGTTGATTATGGCTACACCTTC	CASSVVDYGYTF
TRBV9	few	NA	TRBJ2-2	TGTGCCAGCAGCGTTGGCGGCCTAACGCACACCGGGGAGCTGTTTTTT	CASSVGGLTHTGELFF
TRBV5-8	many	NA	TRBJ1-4	TGTGCCAGCAGCCTTGAAATAGCTAATGAAAAACTGTTTTTT	CASSLEIANEKLFF
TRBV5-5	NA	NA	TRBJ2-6	TGTGCCAGCAGCTCTCAGGTGTCTGGGGCCAACGTCCTGACTTTC	CASSSQVSGANVLTF
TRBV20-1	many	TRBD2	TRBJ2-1	TGCAGTGCTAGAGATCCCCGCGGGAGGAAAGGGAATGAGCAGTTCTTC	CSARDPRGRKGNEQFF
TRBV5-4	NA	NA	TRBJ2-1	TGTGCCAGCAGGTCCGGGACAGAGCAGTTCTTC	CASRSGTEQFF
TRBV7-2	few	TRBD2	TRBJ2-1	TGTGCCAGCAGCTTCGGACTAGCGGGAGGGCCGGGAAATGAGCAGTTCTTC	CASSFGLAGGPGNEQFF
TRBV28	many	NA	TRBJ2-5	TGTGCCAGCAACGCAATGCGGGACTGGGACAAGACCCAGTACTTC	CASNAMRDWDKTQYF
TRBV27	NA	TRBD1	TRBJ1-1	TGTGCCAGCAGTCCGAGGGACAGGGCAGACGCTGAAGCTTTCTTT	CASSPRDRADAEAFF
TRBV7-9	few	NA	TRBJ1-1	TGTGCCAGCAGCTTTACGTCGTCTCCCTCGTTCAGAATGAACACTGAAGCTTTCTTT	CASSFTSSPSFRMNTEAFF
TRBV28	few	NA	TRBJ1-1	TGTGCCAGCAGTTTATATCCGGGGATTAACACTGAAGCTTTCTTT	CASSLYPGINTEAFF
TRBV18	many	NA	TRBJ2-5	TGTGCCAGCTCGCGACAGGGAGGCTCACAAGAGACCCAGTACTTC	CASSRQGGSQETQYF
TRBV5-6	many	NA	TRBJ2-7	TGTGCCAGCAGCTCCCTCGGGGTGGCGGGGACTTACGAGCAGTACTTC	CASSSLGVAGTYEQYF
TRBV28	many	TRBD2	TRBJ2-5	TGTGCCAGCAGTTTGGTAGCGGGAGGCGGGGAGACCCAGTACTTC	CASSLVAGGGETQYF
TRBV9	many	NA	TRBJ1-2	TGTGCCAGCAGCCCGCCGAGGTCTTTTACTGAGGGCTACACCTTC	CASSPPRSFTEGYTF
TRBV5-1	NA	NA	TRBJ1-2	TGCGCCAGCAAAATAGGCCAAGCTAACTATGGCTACACCTTC	CASKIGQANYGYTF
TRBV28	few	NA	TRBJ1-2	TGTGCCAGCACCGACAGAGACTATGGCTACACCTTC	CASTDRDYGYTF
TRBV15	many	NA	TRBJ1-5	TGTGCCACCAGCAGAGACCCGCACCATAGAGCCCAGCATTTT	CATSRDPHHRAQHF
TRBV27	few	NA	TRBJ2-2	TGTGCCAGCAGTCCCGCTTCGGGGATCGGGGAGCTGTTTTTT	CASSPASGIGELFF
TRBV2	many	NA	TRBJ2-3	TGTGCCAGCAGTGAACTTCTAAGCACAGATACGCAGTATTTT	CASSELLSTDTQYF
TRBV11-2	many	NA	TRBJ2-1	TGTGCCAGCAGCACCCTTAGACGACCCCCCGGGAAGGCTCTCAATGAGCAGTTCTTC	CASSTLRRPPGKALNEQFF
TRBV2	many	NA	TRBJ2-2	TGTGCCAGCAGAAGGGACGGTGGCACCGGGGAGCTGTTTTTT	CASRRDGGTGELFF
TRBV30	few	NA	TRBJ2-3	TGTGCCTGGACCAAATCTGGGGGGGATACGCAGTATTTT	CAWTKSGGDTQYF
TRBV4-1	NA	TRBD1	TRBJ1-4	TGCGCCAGCAGCCAAGATCGGGGACAGGGGGATGAAAAACTGTTTTTT	CASSQDRGQGDEKLFF
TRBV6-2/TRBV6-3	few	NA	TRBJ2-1	TGTGCCAGCAGTTCCGCGGGTGAGCAGTTCTTC	CASSSAGEQFF